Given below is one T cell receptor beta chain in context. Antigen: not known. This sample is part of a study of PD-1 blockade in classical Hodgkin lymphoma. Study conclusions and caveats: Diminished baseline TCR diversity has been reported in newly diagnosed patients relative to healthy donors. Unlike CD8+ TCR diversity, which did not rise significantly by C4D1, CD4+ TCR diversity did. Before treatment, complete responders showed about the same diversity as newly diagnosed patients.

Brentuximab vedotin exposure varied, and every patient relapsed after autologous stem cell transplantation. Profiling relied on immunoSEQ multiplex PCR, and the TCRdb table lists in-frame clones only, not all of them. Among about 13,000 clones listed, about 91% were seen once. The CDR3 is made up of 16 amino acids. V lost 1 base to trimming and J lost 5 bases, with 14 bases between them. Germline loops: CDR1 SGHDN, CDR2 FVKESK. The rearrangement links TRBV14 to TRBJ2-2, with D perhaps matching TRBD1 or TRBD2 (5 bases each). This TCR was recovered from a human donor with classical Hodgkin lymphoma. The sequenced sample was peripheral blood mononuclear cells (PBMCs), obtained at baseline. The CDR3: CASSQVKGAGTGELFF. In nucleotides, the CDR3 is TGTGCCAGCAGCCAAGTCAAGGGAGCAGGGACCGGGGAGCTGTTTTTT.